Listed here are 20 T cell receptor beta chains from one sample, sequenced in a study of blood T cell repertoires in COVID-19. Assay: immunoSEQ multiplex PCR; the TCRdb copy retains only in-frame clones and omits some. Of roughly 150,000 clones listed, approximately 83% were seen once; the top ten hold approximately 11%. The sample was peripheral blood. All receptors come from a man in his 70s with active or convalescent COVID-19.

The chain combines TRBV5-1 with TRBJ1-1; D call uncertain. V was pared by 0 bases and J by 2 bases, with 11 bases between. Germline V gene lookup returns CDR1 SGHRS and CDR2 YFSETQ. The CDR3 spans 15 residues. CDR3 DNA: TGCGCCAGCAGCTTGGTTGTAGGGAGCAACACTGAAGCTTTCTTT. The encoded protein is CASSLVVGSNTEAFF.

This sequence joins TRBV5-1 and TRBJ1-2; D call uncertain. V lost 0 bases, J lost 4 bases, and 7 bases lay in between. Germline V gene data show CDR1 as SGHRS and CDR2 as YFSETQ. This CDR3 is built from 13 residues. This CDR3 is CASSLDPFYGYTF. The CDR3 DNA reads TGCGCCAGCAGCTTGGATCCGTTCTATGGCTACACCTTC.

This rearrangement joins TRBV7-2 to TRBJ2-1; TRBD2 matches at 8 bases. Looked up from germline, CDR1 is SGHTA and CDR2 is FQGNSA. The V segment lost 5 bases and the J segment 2 bases; nucleotides outside the gene matches: 11. This CDR3 comprises 17 residues. The CDR3, as DNA: TGTGCCAGCAGCCTCCGGGGGGGGGAACCTACCTACAATGAGCAGTTCTTC. It translates to CASSLRGGEPTYNEQFF. The full variable domain, in which reference TRBV7-2 and TRBJ2-1 provide the parts outside the CDR3, is GAGVSQSPSNKVTEKGKDVELRCDPISGHTALYWYRQSLGQGLEFLIYFQGNSAPDKSGLPSDRFSAERTGGSVSTLTIQRTQQEDSAVYLCASSLRGGEPTYNEQFFGPGTRLTVL.

Only one count was recorded for this clone. The rearrangement links TRBV28 to TRBJ2-2, with a weak D call TRBD1 (6 bases). Germline-derived CDR1 and CDR2 are MDHEN and SYDVKM. This CDR3 comprises 15 residues. Trimming shortened V by 8 bases and J by 2 bases, and 15 bases separated the two germline ends. In nucleotides, the CDR3 is TGTGCCAGCTACCCCCAGGACAGAAACACCGGGGAGCTGTTTTTT. Protein sequence: CASYPQDRNTGELFF.

This clone was found once. The chain links TRBV11-2 to TRBJ1-1; 7 bases line up with TRBD1. Germline CDR1 reads SGHAT; CDR2 reads FQNNGV. The CDR3 runs to 18 residues. The V gene end was trimmed by 5 bases and the J gene end by 6 bases; junction bases not matched to a gene: 21. CDR3 nucleotides: TGTGCCAGCAGCGCGAGCTGGGGCAGGGGGATAAATCGTGCTGAAGCTTTCTTT. It specifies CASSASWGRGINRAEAFF.

V is TRBV6-2 or TRBV6-3 and J is TRBJ1-5; 8 bases agree with TRBD1. This CDR3 has 15 residues. Per the germline V gene, CDR1 is MNHEY and CDR2 is SVGEGT. V was clipped by 6 bases and J by 5 bases; unmatched bases: 9. CDR3 in amino acids: CASSQTGAGYQPQHF. CDR3 bases: TGTGCCAGCAGCCAGACAGGGGCGGGCTATCAGCCCCAGCATTTT.

The chain links TRBV5-6 to TRBJ1-2; the D is unclear. Looked up from germline, CDR1 is SGHDT and CDR2 is YYEEEE. V was shortened by 4 bases and J by 4 bases, with 11 bases between the two germline ends. The CDR3 contains 13 residues. The CDR3 loop is CASSTVSSYGYTF. CDR3 nucleotides: TGTGCCAGCAGCACGGTCTCGTCCTATGGCTACACCTTC.

The V and J genes are TRBV25-1 and TRBJ2-3, with D tentatively TRBD2 (5 bases). Per the germline V gene, CDR1 is MGHDK and CDR2 is SYGVNS. V gave up 2 bases and J gave up 6 bases, with 12 bases separating them. This CDR3 region has 14 residues. Here the CDR3 DNA reads TGTGCCAGCAGTGAACCTAGCCGGCCGGATACGCAGTATTTT. Its protein is CASSEPSRPDTQYF.

The chain uses TRBV19 and TRBJ2-7; 9 bases line up with TRBD1. The CDR3 loop spans 12 amino acids. From germline, CDR1 is LNHDA and CDR2 SQIVND (reference sequence). Trimming at V came to 7 bases and at J to 6 bases, leaving 4 bases not matched to a gene. The CDR3 loop reads CASKGQGSEQYF. DNA of the CDR3: TGTGCCAGTAAAGGACAGGGGAGCGAGCAGTACTTC. Drawing the rest from reference TRBV19 and TRBJ2-7, the complete variable domain is DGGITQSPKYLFRKEGQNVTLSCEQNLNHDAMYWYRQDPGQGLRLIYYSQIVNDFQKGDIAEGYSVSREKKESFPLTVTSAQKNPTAFYLCASKGQGSEQYFGPGTRLTVT.

V gene TRBV30 combines with J gene TRBJ1-2; D gene uncertain. Germline assignment: CDR1 GTSNPN and CDR2 SVGIG (reference sequence). The CDR3 is 11 residues long. V lost 2 bases to trimming and J lost 8 bases, with 9 bases between them. CDR3 loop: CAWSLPGGYTF. As DNA, the CDR3 is TGTGCCTGGAGTCTCCCAGGAGGCTACACCTTC.

The V and J genes are TRBV28 and TRBJ2-7; 8 nucleotides match TRBD2. The CDR3 totals 15 residues. V was pared by 7 bases and J by 7 bases, with 15 bases of the junction left unmatched. Germline CDR1 and CDR2: MDHEN and SYDVKM. CDR3: CASIPLTGTRREQYF. The CDR3 region has the DNA TGTGCCAGCATCCCCCTTACCGGGACTAGGAGGGAGCAGTACTTC. The full variable domain, its missing parts supplied by reference TRBV28 and TRBJ2-7, is DVKVTQSSRYLVKRTGEKVFLECVQDMDHENMFWYRQDPGLGLRLIYFSYDVKMKEKGDIPEGYSVSREKKERFSLILESASTNQTSMYLCASIPLTGTRREQYFGPGTRLTVT.

This clone has a single count. The gene calls are TRBV12-3 or TRBV12-4 and TRBJ2-2, with a weak D call TRBD2 (5 bases). The V end was cut by 6 bases, the J end by 5 bases, with 10 bases between. The CDR3 is 13 residues long. The CDR3 region has the DNA TGTGCCAGCAGGTCCCTAGCAACCGGGGAGCTGTTTTTT. It translates to CASRSLATGELFF.

The chain is built from TRBV28 and TRBJ2-5; the match to TRBD1 covers 8 bases. Per germline, CDR1 MDHEN and CDR2 SYDVKM. Trimming at V came to 2 bases and at J to 1 base, leaving 0 bases not matched to a gene. This CDR3 region has 14 residues. The DNA for the CDR3 is TGTGCCAGCAGTTTAGACAGGGGCCAAGAGACCCAGTACTTC. Its protein is CASSLDRGQETQYF.

This rearrangement joins TRBV5-1 to TRBJ2-7; 10 bases are shared with TRBD1. This CDR3 contains 15 residues. The germline V gene has CDR1 SGHRS and CDR2 YFSETQ. V was clipped by 6 bases and J by 7 bases; unmatched bases: 13. CDR3 in amino acids: CASTTLGQGSGEQYF. In DNA form, the CDR3 reads TGCGCCAGCACCACTTTGGGACAGGGGTCTGGGGAGCAGTACTTC.

The V gene is TRBV28, the J gene TRBJ1-6; D is possibly TRBD1 (5 bases). The germline V gene encodes CDR1 MDHEN and CDR2 SYDVKM. There are 16 residues in the CDR3. Trimming removed 3 bases from V and 3 bases from J, with 12 bases in between. In nucleotides, the CDR3 is TGTGCCAGCAGTTTGGGGCAGGCCCACTATAATTCACCCCTCCACTTT. Encoded protein: CASSLGQAHYNSPLHF.

The DNA of the CDR3 is TGTGCCAGCAGCCAAGTGCGGGGGGCACACAGCACAGATACGCAGTATTTT. It encodes CASSQVRGAHSTDTQYF. This chain links TRBV3-1 (or the pseudogene TRBV3-2) with TRBJ2-3, with TRBD2 matching 8 bases. Germline V gene data show CDR1 as LGHDT and CDR2 as YNNKEL (reference sequence). This CDR3 is built from 17 residues. With 1 base clipped from V and 0 bases from J, the junction kept 6 bases outside the gene matches.

The V and J genes are TRBV9 and TRBJ2-7; the match to TRBD2 covers 8 bases. CDR1 is SGDLS and CDR2 is YYNGEE in the germline V gene. The CDR3 sequence is 14 residues long. The junction had 8 bases not matched to a gene; V was cut back by 4 bases and J by 5 bases. The CDR3 sequence is CASSHRGGSHEQYF. The CDR3 DNA reads TGTGCCAGCAGCCATCGGGGGGGGTCCCACGAGCAGTACTTC.

This sequence joins TRBV24-1 and TRBJ2-1; no clear D gene. The V end lost 3 bases, the J end lost 7 bases, and 18 bases lay between the germline ends. Germline CDR1 and CDR2: KGHDR and SFDVKD. This CDR3 spans 16 amino acids. CDR3 sequence: CATSDANRVLRNEQFF. CDR3 DNA: TGTGCCACCAGTGATGCAAACCGGGTCCTACGGAATGAGCAGTTCTTC.

The rearrangement uses TRBV24-1 and TRBJ1-5; 9 nucleotides match TRBD1. CDR3 length equals 14 residues. Germline trimming cut 7 bases from V and 0 bases from J; bases unmatched to any gene: 0. CDR1 is KGHDR and CDR2 is SFDVKD in the germline V gene. The CDR3 DNA reads TGTGCCACCAGGGGACAGGGTAGCAATCAGCCCCAGCATTTT. Its translation is CATRGQGSNQPQHF.

The sample holds a few counts of this clone. This chain connects TRBV6-6 to TRBJ2-7, with D perhaps matching TRBD1 (6 bases). CDR1 and CDR2 (germline): MNHNY, SVGAGI (reference sequence). The V gene lost 5 bases and the J gene lost 3 bases, with 8 bases spanning the gap. The CDR3 loop spans 12 amino acids. CDR3 region: CASSLRGYEQYF. CDR3 in DNA: TGTGCCAGCAGTCTCAGGGGCTACGAGCAGTACTTC.